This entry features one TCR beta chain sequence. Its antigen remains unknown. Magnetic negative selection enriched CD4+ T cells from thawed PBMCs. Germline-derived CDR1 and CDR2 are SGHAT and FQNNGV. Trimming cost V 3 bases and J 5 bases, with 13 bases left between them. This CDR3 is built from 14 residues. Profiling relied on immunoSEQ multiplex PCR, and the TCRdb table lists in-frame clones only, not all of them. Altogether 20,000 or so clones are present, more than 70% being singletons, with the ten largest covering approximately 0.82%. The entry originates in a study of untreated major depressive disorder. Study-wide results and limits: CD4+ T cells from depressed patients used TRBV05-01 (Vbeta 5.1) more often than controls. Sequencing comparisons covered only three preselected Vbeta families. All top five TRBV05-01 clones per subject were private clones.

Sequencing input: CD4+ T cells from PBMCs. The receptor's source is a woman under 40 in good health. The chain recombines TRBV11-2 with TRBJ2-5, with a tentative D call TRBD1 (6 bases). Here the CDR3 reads CASSFLGQRETQYF. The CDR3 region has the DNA TGTGCCAGCAGCTTCCTCGGACAGCGGGAGACCCAGTACTTC.